The 26 T cell receptor beta chains presented below share a single source sample, sequenced in a study of metastatic and nonmetastatic thyroid tumors. Via MiXCR, TCRdb re-called the PCR reads. The sample contains fewer than 100,000 clones, just under 15% of which appear only once. Until they underwent thyroid surgery, no patient had received any treatment. The sample taken for sequencing was blood. These receptors all stem from a female donor with papillary thyroid cancer or a benign thyroid nodule (not recorded which). Some clones in this sample may be carry-over from other donors' samples.

This chain joins TRBV27 and TRBJ1-4; D unclear. The germline CDR1 and CDR2 sequences are MNHEY and SMNVEV (reference sequence). V lost 4 bases to trimming and J lost 5 bases, with 20 bases between them. CDR3 length: 17 residues. CDR3 sequence: CASSYRGRRNKNEKLFF. CDR3 in DNA: TGTGCCAGCAGTTACCGGGGAAGGAGGAACAAAAATGAAAAACTGTTTTTT.

This clone occurred many times. This sequence joins TRBV2 and TRBJ2-1; 7 bases line up with TRBD2. Germline CDR1 and CDR2: SNHLY and FYNNEI. The CDR3 runs 11 residues. The V gene end was trimmed by 5 bases and the J gene end by 13 bases; junction bases not matched to a gene: 5. For the CDR3, the DNA is TGTGCCAGCAGTCCCGGGACTACTCAGTTCTTC. As protein: CASSPGTTQFF.

Turning to this clone: Given a much more abundant clone one base away, this may be a read error. Other DNA sequences in the same sample also yield this CDR3. The rearrangement links TRBV24-1 to TRBJ2-3; 7 positions agree with TRBD1. Germline V gene data show CDR1 as KGHDR and CDR2 as SFDVKD. With V trimmed by 7 bases and J by 4 bases, 10 bases remained unmatched. CDR3 size: 15 residues. The CDR3 sequence is CATRHTGTGADTQYF. The CDR3 region has the DNA TGTGCCACCAGACACACAGGTACAGGGGCAGATACGCAGTATTTT.

This clone was seen many times. Likely a read error: the CDR3 ends without its conserved phenylalanine or tryptophan. V and J are TRBV19 and TRBJ2-5, with 10 bases that match TRBD1. The CDR3 is 15 amino acids. V was pared by 4 bases and J by 5 bases, with 7 bases of the junction left unmatched. Germline-derived CDR1 and CDR2 are LNHDA and SQIVND (reference sequence). As DNA, the CDR3 is TGTGCCAGTAGTAGGGACAGGGGAGGCATGGAGACCCAGTACTCC. Encoded protein: CASSRDRGGMETQYS.

In its sample, this clone was seen a few times. This could be a read error, since a much larger clone is one nucleotide away. Other DNA sequences in the sample encode the same CDR3. J is TRBJ2-1 and V is TRBV19, with 7 positions matching TRBD1. Germline V gives CDR1 LNHDA, CDR2 SQIVND (reference sequence). With V trimmed by 5 bases and J by 4 bases, 11 bases remained unmatched. The CDR3 spans 16 residues. The CDR3 loop is CASSPAPGTAYNEQFF. Here the CDR3 DNA reads TGTGCCAGTAGTCCCGCCCCCGGGACAGCTTACAATGAGCAGTTCTTC.

This clone came up many times. V is TRBV30 and J is TRBJ1-1, with a tentative D call TRBD1 (5 bases). Per germline, CDR1 GTSNPN and CDR2 SVGIG (reference sequence). This CDR3 has 11 residues. The V gene lost 1 base and the J gene lost 6 bases, with 6 bases spanning the gap. DNA of the CDR3: TGTGCCTGGAGTGCAGGGCCTGAAGCTTTCTTT. This sequence encodes CAWSAGPEAFF.

Notes on this clone: One base away lies a much larger clone, so this may be a sequencing read error. V is TRBV20-1 and J is TRBJ1-2, with D maybe TRBD1 (6 bases). Germline V lookup: CDR1 DFQATT, CDR2 SNEGSKA (reference sequence). V lost 8 bases, J lost 6 bases, and 13 bases lay in between. The length of the CDR3 is 11 residues. DNA of the CDR3: TGCAGTTGGGGGGCGCGGAATGGCTACACCTTC. Amino acid sequence: CSWGARNGYTF.

This clone was detected only a few times. A single base separates this from a much larger clone, so it may be a read error. The chain employs TRBV6-1 and TRBJ2-1, with unresolved D. The V end was cut by 10 bases, the J end by 3 bases, with 16 bases between. The V gene's germline CDR1 is MNHNS and CDR2 SASEGT. The CDR3 spans 14 residues. The CDR3 bases are TGTGCCATCATCCCCCCCGGTGGCTACAATGAGCAGTTCTTC. Its protein product is CAIIPPGGYNEQFF.

This clone was recorded at least ten times. This chain joins TRBV10-3 and TRBJ1-1; the match to TRBD1 covers 7 bases. Germline V lookup: CDR1 ENHRY, CDR2 SYGVKD. CDR3 length equals 15 residues. V gave up 4 bases and J gave up 2 bases; unmatched junction bases: 7. The CDR3 coding sequence is TGTGCCATCAGTGCAGACAGGGAGCGCAACACTGAAGCTTTCTTT. Translating it yields CAISADRERNTEAFF.

The chain combines TRBV30 with TRBJ1-6; D is uncertain. Trimming removed 2 bases from V and 5 bases from J, with 7 bases in between. CDR3 size: 13 residues. CDR1 and CDR2 from the germline V gene are GTSNPN and SVGIG (reference sequence). The CDR3 DNA reads TGTGCCTGGAGTAGGGTGAATAATTCACCCCTCCACTTT. Translated: CAWSRVNNSPLHF. Full variable domain (outside the CDR3, taken from reference TRBV30 and TRBJ1-6): SQTIHQWPATLVQPVGSPLSLECTVEGTSNPNLYWYRQAAGRGLQLLFYSVGIGQISSEVPQNLSASRPQDRQFILSSKKLLLSDSGFYLCAWSRVNNSPLHFGNGTRLTVT.

The table lists this clone with many counts. The chain has TRBV29-1 and TRBJ1-5, with a weak D call TRBD1 (5 bases). The CDR3 has 13 residues. Germline values: CDR1 SQVTM, CDR2 ANQGSEA. V shed 4 bases and J shed 0 bases, with 7 bases lying between them. CDR3 sequence reads: CSVGGGSNQPQHF. In DNA form, the CDR3 reads TGCAGCGTTGGGGGGGGTAGCAATCAGCCCCAGCATTTT.

This clone was observed at least ten times. The V call is TRBV6-5, the J call TRBJ2-1; D is uncertain. Germline lookup yields CDR1 MNHEY and CDR2 SVGAGI. The CDR3 extends over 15 amino acids. V gave up 0 bases and J gave up 6 bases, with 12 bases separating them. CDR3 bases: TGTGCCAGCAGTTACTCGAATACGGGCAGCAATGAGCAGTTCTTC. This codes for CASSYSNTGSNEQFF.

This clone has a count of ten or more. J is TRBJ2-6 and V is TRBV20-1; D ambiguous. Germline V gene sequence: CDR1 DFQATT, CDR2 SNEGSKA (reference sequence). The CDR3 runs 14 residues. Trimming took off 6 bases at V and 3 bases at J, with 12 bases between the two ends. CDR3 bases: TGCAGTGCCCCGCGTTGGGGTGGGGCCAACGTCCTGACTTTC. It encodes CSAPRWGGANVLTF.

This clone was recorded at least ten times. The chain links TRBV2 to TRBJ2-3; D is uncertain. The CDR3 is 14 amino acids. Trimming left V 3 bases short and J 5 bases short, with 12 bases between. In germline, CDR1 is SNHLY, CDR2 FYNNEI. In nucleotides, the CDR3 is TGTGCCAGCAGTGAGGGTTTGGGGATAGATACGCAGTATTTT. Protein sequence: CASSEGLGIDTQYF.

The sample holds many counts of this clone. CDR3 DNA sequence: TGTGCCAGCAGTGTTCAAGGGGGGCGCGGAACAGATACGCAGTATTTT. Residues: CASSVQGGRGTDTQYF. The rearrangement joins TRBV2 to TRBJ2-3; D possibly matches TRBD1 or TRBD2 (6 bases each). The germline V gene encodes CDR1 SNHLY and CDR2 FYNNEI. The germline V and J ends were trimmed by 4 bases and 3 bases, with 17 bases remaining between them. The CDR3 consists of 16 residues.

This clone showed up many times. This chain's CDR3 is CASTRTGRDNEQFF. The CDR3, as DNA: TGTGCCAGCACCCGGACAGGGAGAGACAATGAGCAGTTCTTC. The chain carries TRBV12-3 or TRBV12-4 and TRBJ2-1, with 8 bases that match TRBD1. This CDR3 has 14 residues. With V trimmed by 7 bases and J by 5 bases, 7 bases remained unmatched.

This clone was observed a few times. This may be a read error, as it is one base from a much larger clone. The V and J genes are TRBV15 and TRBJ2-5, with D unresolved. V dropped 3 bases and J dropped 8 bases, with 10 bases sitting between them. Germline-derived CDR1 and CDR2 are LNHNV and YYDKDF (reference sequence). This CDR3 is built from 12 residues. This chain's CDR3 is CATSRTRDTQYF. The CDR3 nucleotides read TGTGCCACCAGCAGGACAAGGGATACCCAGTACTTC.

The table lists this clone with a few counts. A much larger clone lies a single base off, so this may be a read error. CDR3 DNA sequence: TGTGCCAGCAGTTCTACATGGCTTAGCACAGATACGCAGTATTTT. Amino acids: CASSSTWLSTDTQYF. The chain employs TRBV6-1 and TRBJ2-3; no firm D call. This CDR3 is built from 15 residues. The ends were cut back, 5 bases at V and 0 bases at J, with 12 bases in the middle. Germline V gives CDR1 MNHNS, CDR2 SASEGT.

This clone has a count of ten or more. V is TRBV30 and J is TRBJ1-4; TRBD1 might be the D (5 bases). Looked up from germline, CDR1 is GTSNPN and CDR2 is SVGIG (reference sequence). Deletions cut 5 bases from V and 0 bases from J, with 7 bases between. CDR3 size: 13 residues. The CDR3 DNA is TGTGCCTGGTCAGGGTCAACTAATGAAAAACTGTTTTTT. It is translated as CAWSGSTNEKLFF.

This clone was recorded many times. V gene TRBV20-1 combines with J gene TRBJ1-1, with D perhaps matching TRBD1 (5 bases). Trimming removed 0 bases at V and 0 bases at J, with 11 bases between. The CDR3 totals 15 residues. Germline V CDR1 and CDR2: DFQATT, SNEGSKA (reference sequence). This chain's CDR3 is CSARDYSGMNTEAFF. For the CDR3, the DNA is TGCAGTGCTAGAGATTATTCAGGGATGAACACTGAAGCTTTCTTT.

Regarding this clone: A clone one base away is much larger, so this may be a read error. The chain has TRBV18 and TRBJ2-3; 11 bases agree with TRBD2. V dropped 3 bases and J dropped 1; count of bases not matched to a gene: 3. The CDR3 extends over 16 amino acids. Germline CDR1 KGHSH, CDR2 LQKENI. CDR3 sequence (DNA): TGTGCCAGCTCACCGACTAGCGGGGTCCGCACAGATACGCAGTATTTT. Its protein product is CASSPTSGVRTDTQYF.

As for this clone: At one boundary the junction diverges from the germline segment, which might be a read error. Additional DNA sequences in this sample encode the identical CDR3. The chain links TRBV3-1 to TRBJ1-4; no clear D. This CDR3 contains 12 residues. Germline V gene lookup returns CDR1 LGHDT and CDR2 YNNKEL (reference sequence). This CDR3 is CASSLGREKLFF. The CDR3 DNA is TGCGCCAGCAGTCTAGGACGGGAAAAACTGTTTTTT.

Note on this clone: A much larger clone is a single base away; this may be a read error. This likely comes from a read error, as the CDR3 has no conserved phenylalanine or tryptophan at its end. The J gene is TRBJ1-1, the V gene TRBV19; TRBD1 is a possible D gene (6 bases). V shed 5 bases and J shed 2 bases, with 15 bases lying between them. From germline, CDR1 is LNHDA and CDR2 SQIVND (reference sequence). The CDR3 sequence is 15 residues long. The CDR3 loop is CASSSPPGTNTEAFL. CDR3 DNA: TGTGCCAGTAGTTCCCCACCGGGGACAAACACTGAAGCTTTCCTT.

Ten or more counts support this clone. This sample also contains other DNA sequences that code for the same CDR3. This chain joins TRBV6-1 and TRBJ1-5; D not certain. The CDR3 is made up of 12 amino acids. Germline loops: CDR1 MNHNS, CDR2 SASEGT. The V end lost 6 bases, the J end lost 0 bases, and 3 bases lay between the germline ends. For the CDR3, the DNA is TGTGCCAGCAGATATAGCAATCAGCCCCAGCATTTT. Protein: CASRYSNQPQHF.

This chain connects TRBV28 to TRBJ1-2; D unclear. The CDR3 extends over 14 amino acids. The V and J ends lost 7 bases and 6 bases respectively, with 18 bases between them. Per the germline V gene, CDR1 is MDHEN and CDR2 is SYDVKM. CDR3 region: CASIPRRVLDGYTF. The DNA for the CDR3 is TGTGCCAGCATTCCCCGAAGGGTACTGGATGGCTACACCTTC.

This clone appeared many times. The CDR3 reads CASSLETSYEQYF. Here the CDR3 DNA reads TGTGCCAGCAGCTTAGAGACTTCCTACGAGCAGTACTTC. J is TRBJ2-7 and V is TRBV7-9; D call uncertain. Trimming removed 1 base at V and 1 base at J, with 5 bases between. The CDR3 is made up of 13 amino acids. Germline loops: CDR1 SEHNR, CDR2 FQNEAQ (reference sequence).